Listed below are T cell receptor beta chains from one sample, sequenced in a study of T cell changes during pregnancy in multiple sclerosis. This table comes from immunoSEQ multiplex PCR, and its TCRdb copy is limited to in-frame clones, with some not included. The top ten hold approximately 3.3% of the sample, which has tens of thousands of clones, under 95% seen once. Here the sequenced sample was CD8+ T cells from peripheral blood mononuclear cells, taken in the second trimester of pregnancy. Source of these receptors: a female donor with multiple sclerosis, enrolled in a pregnancy study. The CDR3 runs from the conserved cysteine through the conserved F or W. A D gene is named only where the DNA matches it firmly. Size is omitted from some rows. Given values are once, few, many or a class for expanded clones.

D	size	V	J	CDR3	DNA
TRBD2	.	TRBV15	TRBJ2-7	CATRSSGRSYEQYF	TGTGCCACCAGGAGTAGCGGGAGGTCCTACGAGCAGTACTTC
.	.	TRBV6-1	TRBJ2-5	CASSDGVEEYF	TGTGCCAGCAGCGATGGGGTGGAGGAATACTTC
.	once	TRBV5-1	TRBJ2-3	CASSLVSTDTQYF	TGCGCCAGCAGCTTGGTCTCCACAGATACGCAGTATTTT
.	.	TRBV27	TRBJ2-3	CASSRGLSTDTQYF	TGTGCCAGCAGTCGGGGACTTAGCACAGATACGCAGTATTTT
.	.	TRBV19	TRBJ1-1	CASSAGVTEAFF	TGTGCCAGTAGTGCAGGGGTGACTGAAGCTTTCTTT
.	.	TRBV6-6	TRBJ2-7	CASSYRIDSKYEQYF	TGTGCCAGCAGTTACCGGATCGACAGTAAATACGAGCAGTACTTC
TRBD2	.	TRBV10-2	TRBJ2-3	CASKPGLGHDTQYF	TGCGCCAGTAAACCGGGACTAGGTCATGATACGCAGTATTTT
.	.	TRBV10-1	TRBJ2-1	CASSDFQGQDYNEQFF	TGCGCCAGCAGTGACTTTCAGGGGCAGGACTACAATGAGCAGTTCTTC
TRBD1	.	TRBV14	TRBJ1-3	CASSQDLRTGILSGNTIYF	TGTGCCAGCAGCCAAGATCTCAGGACAGGGATCCTCTCTGGAAACACCATATATTTT
.	.	TRBV5-6	TRBJ1-5	CASSLGAGSPQHF	TGTGCCAGCAGCTTGGGGGCGGGGTCGCCCCAGCATTTT
.	.	TRBV27	TRBJ2-2	CASRIGVITGELFF	TGTGCCAGCAGGATAGGGGTTATCACCGGGGAGCTGTTTTTT
.	.	TRBV29-1	TRBJ1-1	CSVNKNTEAFF	TGCAGCGTAAACAAGAACACTGAAGCTTTCTTT
.	.	TRBV4-1	TRBJ1-4	CASSQPPGGGEKLFF	TGCGCCAGCAGCCAGCCACCGGGAGGTGGTGAAAAACTGTTTTTT
.	.	TRBV11-2	TRBJ2-5	CASSSGLGEQETQYF	TGTGCCAGCAGCTCGGGACTGGGAGAGCAAGAGACCCAGTACTTC
.	.	TRBV18	TRBJ2-1	CASSFQGDEQFF	TGTGCCAGCTCATTTCAGGGCGATGAGCAGTTCTTC
.	.	TRBV27	TRBJ1-5	CASSLSGGLNQPQHF	TGTGCCAGCAGTTTATCAGGGGGATTGAATCAGCCCCAGCATTTT
TRBD1	.	TRBV4-1	TRBJ2-5	CASSSAGGMDQETQYF	TGCGCCAGCAGCTCAGCAGGGGGAATGGACCAAGAGACCCAGTACTTC
TRBD2	.	TRBV9	TRBJ2-3	CASSVGFSSTGGDTQYF	TGTGCCAGCAGCGTCGGATTCAGCTCAACGGGGGGAGATACGCAGTATTTT